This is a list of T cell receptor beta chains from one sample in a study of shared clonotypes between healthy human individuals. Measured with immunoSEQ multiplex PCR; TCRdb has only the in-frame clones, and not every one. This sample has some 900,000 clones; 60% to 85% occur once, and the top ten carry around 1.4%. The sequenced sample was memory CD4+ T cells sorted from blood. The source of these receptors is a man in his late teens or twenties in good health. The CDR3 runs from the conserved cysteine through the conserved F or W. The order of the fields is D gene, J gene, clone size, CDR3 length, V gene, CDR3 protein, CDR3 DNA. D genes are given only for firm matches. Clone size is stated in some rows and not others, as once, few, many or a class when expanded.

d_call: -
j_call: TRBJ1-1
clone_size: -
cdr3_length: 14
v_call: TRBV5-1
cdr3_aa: CASSRQEKNTEAFF
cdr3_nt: TGCGCCAGCAGTCGACAGGAGAAGAACACTGAAGCTTTCTTT

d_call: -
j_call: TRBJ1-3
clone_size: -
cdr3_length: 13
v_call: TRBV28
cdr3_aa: CASRGADGNTIYF
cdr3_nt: TGTGCCAGCCGGGGGGCGGATGGAAACACCATATATTTT

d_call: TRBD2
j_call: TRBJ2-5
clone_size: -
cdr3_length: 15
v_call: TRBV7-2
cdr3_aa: CASSLVSGVQETQYF
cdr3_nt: TGTGCCAGCAGCCTCGTTAGCGGGGTTCAAGAGACCCAGTACTTC

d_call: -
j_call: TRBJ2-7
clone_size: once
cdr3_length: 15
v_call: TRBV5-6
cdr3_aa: CASSLRRVDTYEQYF
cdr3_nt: TGTGCCAGCAGCTTAAGGAGGGTCGATACCTACGAGCAGTACTTC

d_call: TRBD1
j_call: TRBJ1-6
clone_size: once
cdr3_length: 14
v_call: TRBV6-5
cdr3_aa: CASRGQGYNSPLHF
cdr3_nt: TGTGCCAGCAGGGGACAGGGCTATAATTCACCCCTCCACTTT

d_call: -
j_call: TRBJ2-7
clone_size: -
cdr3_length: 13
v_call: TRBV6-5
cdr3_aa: CASRGLESYEQYF
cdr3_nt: TGTGCCAGCAGAGGACTGGAATCCTACGAGCAGTACTTC

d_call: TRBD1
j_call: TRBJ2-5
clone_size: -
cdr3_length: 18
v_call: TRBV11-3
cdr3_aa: CASSLGQGASGYGETQYF
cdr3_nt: TGTGCCAGCAGCTTGGGACAGGGGGCTAGCGGGTACGGGGAGACCCAGTACTTC

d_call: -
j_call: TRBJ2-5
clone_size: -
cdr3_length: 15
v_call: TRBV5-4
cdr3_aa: CASSRNTGKGETQYF
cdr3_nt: TGTGCCAGCAGCCGGAACACGGGCAAGGGAGAGACCCAGTACTTC

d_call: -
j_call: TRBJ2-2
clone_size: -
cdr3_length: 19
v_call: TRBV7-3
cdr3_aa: CASSAKAGGNVLNTGELFF
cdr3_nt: TGTGCCAGCAGCGCAAAGGCAGGGGGGAACGTCTTGAACACCGGGGAGCTGTTTTTT

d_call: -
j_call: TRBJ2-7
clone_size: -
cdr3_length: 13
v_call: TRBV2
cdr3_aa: CASSFRGSYEQYF
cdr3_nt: TGTGCCAGCAGCTTTCGGGGGTCCTACGAGCAGTACTTC

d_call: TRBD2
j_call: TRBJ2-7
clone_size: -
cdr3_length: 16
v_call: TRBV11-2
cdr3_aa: CASSSSQGLAGGEQYF
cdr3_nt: TGTGCCAGCAGCTCCTCACAGGGACTAGCGGGAGGCGAGCAGTACTTC

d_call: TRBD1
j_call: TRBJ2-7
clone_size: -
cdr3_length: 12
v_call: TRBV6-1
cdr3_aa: CASGDRAHEQYF
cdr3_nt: TGTGCCAGCGGGGACAGGGCCCACGAGCAGTACTTC

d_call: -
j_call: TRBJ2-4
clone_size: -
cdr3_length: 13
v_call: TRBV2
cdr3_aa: CASTNRAGTKVHF
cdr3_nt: TGTGCCAGCACCAACAGGGCAGGAACGAAGGTGCACTTC

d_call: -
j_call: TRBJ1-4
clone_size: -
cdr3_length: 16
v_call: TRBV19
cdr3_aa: CASSTQGGTSFEKLFF
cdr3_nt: TGTGCCAGTAGTACTCAGGGAGGGACGAGTTTTGAAAAACTGTTTTTT

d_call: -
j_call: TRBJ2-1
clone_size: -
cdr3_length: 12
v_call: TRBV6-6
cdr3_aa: CATRLMDNEQFF
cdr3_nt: TGTGCCACCAGACTGATGGACAATGAGCAGTTCTTC

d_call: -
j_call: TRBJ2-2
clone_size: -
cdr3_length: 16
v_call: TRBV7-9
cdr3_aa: CASSLTGTPATGELFF
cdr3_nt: TGTGCCAGCAGCCTTACCGGGACACCCGCCACCGGGGAGCTGTTTTTT

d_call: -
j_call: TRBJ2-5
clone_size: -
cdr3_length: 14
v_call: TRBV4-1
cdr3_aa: CASSQEGFGETQYF
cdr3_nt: TGCGCCAGCAGCCAAGAGGGGTTTGGAGAGACCCAGTACTTC

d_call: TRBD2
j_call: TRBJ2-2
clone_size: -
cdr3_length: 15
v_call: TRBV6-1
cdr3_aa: CASSGTSGNTGELFF
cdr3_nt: TGTGCCAGCAGCGGGACTAGCGGTAACACCGGGGAGCTGTTTTTT

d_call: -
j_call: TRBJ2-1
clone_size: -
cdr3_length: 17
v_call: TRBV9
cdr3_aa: CASSPRQAPTLYNEQFF
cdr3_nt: TGTGCCAGCAGCCCACGACAGGCCCCTACTCTCTACAATGAGCAGTTCTTC

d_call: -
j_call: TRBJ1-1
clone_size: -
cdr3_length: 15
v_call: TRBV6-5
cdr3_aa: CASSRIQGSNTEAFF
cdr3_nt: TGTGCCAGCAGTCGGATACAGGGCTCGAACACTGAAGCTTTCTTT

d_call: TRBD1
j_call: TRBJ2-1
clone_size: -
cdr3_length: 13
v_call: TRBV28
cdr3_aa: CASGQGDLNEQFF
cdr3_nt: TGTGCCAGTGGACAGGGGGATTTGAATGAGCAGTTCTTC

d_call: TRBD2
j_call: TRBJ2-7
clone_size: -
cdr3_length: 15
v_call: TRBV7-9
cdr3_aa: CASSLVAAGGYEQYF
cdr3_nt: TGTGCCAGCAGCTTAGTGGCGGCGGGGGGCTACGAGCAGTACTTC

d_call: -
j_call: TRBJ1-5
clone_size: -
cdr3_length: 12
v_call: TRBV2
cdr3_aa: CASSRLDQPQHF
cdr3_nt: TGTGCCAGCAGCCGGTTGGATCAGCCCCAGCATTTT

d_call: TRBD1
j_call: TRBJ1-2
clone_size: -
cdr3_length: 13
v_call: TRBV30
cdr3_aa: CAWSVGGTVGYTF
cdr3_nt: TGTGCCTGGAGTGTAGGGGGGACAGTGGGCTACACCTTC

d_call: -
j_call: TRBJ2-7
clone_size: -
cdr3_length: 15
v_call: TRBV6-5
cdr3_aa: CASRTTGTGSYEQYF
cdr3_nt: TGTGCCAGCAGAACGACCGGGACGGGCTCCTACGAGCAGTACTTC

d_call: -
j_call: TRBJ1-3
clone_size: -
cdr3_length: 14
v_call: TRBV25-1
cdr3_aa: CASSEYGQANTIYF
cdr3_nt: TGTGCCAGCAGTGAATATGGCCAGGCGAACACCATATATTTT

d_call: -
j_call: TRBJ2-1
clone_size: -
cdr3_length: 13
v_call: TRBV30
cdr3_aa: CAWTLTRQGEQFF
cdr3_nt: TGTGCCTGGACCTTAACTAGGCAGGGTGAGCAGTTCTTC

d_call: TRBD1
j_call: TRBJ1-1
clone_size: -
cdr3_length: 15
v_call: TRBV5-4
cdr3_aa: CASSPDRVRHTEAFF
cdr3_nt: TGTGCCAGCAGCCCGGACAGGGTTCGGCACACTGAAGCTTTCTTT

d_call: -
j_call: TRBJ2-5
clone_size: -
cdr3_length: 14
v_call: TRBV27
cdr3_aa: CASSWRDSQETQYF
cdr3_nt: TGTGCCAGCAGTTGGAGGGACTCCCAAGAGACCCAGTACTTC

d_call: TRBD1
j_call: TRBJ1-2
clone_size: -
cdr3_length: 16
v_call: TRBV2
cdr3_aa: CASSDKWDRGGYGYTF
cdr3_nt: TGTGCCAGCAGTGATAAGTGGGACAGGGGAGGATATGGCTACACCTTC

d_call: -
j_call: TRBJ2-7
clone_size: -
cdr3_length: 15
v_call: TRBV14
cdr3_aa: CASSGLQLGDYEQYF
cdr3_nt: TGTGCCAGCAGCGGCCTTCAGTTGGGGGACTACGAGCAGTACTTC

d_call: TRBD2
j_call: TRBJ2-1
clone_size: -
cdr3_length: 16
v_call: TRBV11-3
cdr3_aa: CASSPRTSGPNNEQFF
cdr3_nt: TGTGCCAGCAGCCCCCGGACTAGCGGGCCGAACAATGAGCAGTTCTTC

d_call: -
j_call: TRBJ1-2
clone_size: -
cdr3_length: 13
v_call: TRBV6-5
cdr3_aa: CASKGTGTNGYTF
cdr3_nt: TGTGCCAGCAAGGGCACAGGGACGAATGGCTACACCTTC

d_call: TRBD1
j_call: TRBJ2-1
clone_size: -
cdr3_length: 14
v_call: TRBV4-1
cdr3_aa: CASSQGQGADEQFF
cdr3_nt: TGCGCCAGCAGCCAAGGACAGGGGGCCGATGAGCAGTTCTTC

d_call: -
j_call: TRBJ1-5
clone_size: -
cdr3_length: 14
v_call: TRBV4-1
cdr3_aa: CASSQVTGNQPQHF
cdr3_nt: TGCGCCAGCAGCCAAGTTACAGGCAATCAGCCCCAGCATTTT

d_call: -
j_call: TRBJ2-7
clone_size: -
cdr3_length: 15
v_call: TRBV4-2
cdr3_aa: CASSPLGGPGYEQYF
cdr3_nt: TGTGCCAGCAGCCCCCTCGGCGGGCCTGGCTACGAGCAGTACTTC

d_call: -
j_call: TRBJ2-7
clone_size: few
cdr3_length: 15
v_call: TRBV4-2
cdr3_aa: CASSQDRQTSTEQYF
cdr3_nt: TGTGCCAGCAGCCAAGACCGACAGACTAGTACGGAGCAGTACTTC

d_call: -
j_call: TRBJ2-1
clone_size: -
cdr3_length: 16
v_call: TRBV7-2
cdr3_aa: CASSIAQGIAYNEQFF
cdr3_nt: TGTGCCAGCAGCATAGCCCAGGGGATCGCCTACAATGAGCAGTTCTTC

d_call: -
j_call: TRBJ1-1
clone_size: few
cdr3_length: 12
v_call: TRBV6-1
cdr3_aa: CASSERRTEAFF
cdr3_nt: TGTGCCAGCAGTGAGAGGAGGACTGAAGCTTTCTTT

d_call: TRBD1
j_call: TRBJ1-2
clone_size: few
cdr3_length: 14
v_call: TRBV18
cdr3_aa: CASRQGAANYGYTF
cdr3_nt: TGTGCCAGCCGACAGGGAGCAGCTAACTATGGCTACACCTTC

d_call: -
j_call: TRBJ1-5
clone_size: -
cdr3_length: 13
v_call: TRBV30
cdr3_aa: CAWSQGSNQPQHF
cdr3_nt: TGTGCCTGGAGTCAGGGGAGCAATCAGCCCCAGCATTTT

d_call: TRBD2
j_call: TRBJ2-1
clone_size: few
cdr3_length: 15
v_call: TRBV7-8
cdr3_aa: CASRDLAGGNNEQFF
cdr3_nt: TGTGCCAGCCGCGATCTAGCGGGGGGCAACAATGAGCAGTTCTTC

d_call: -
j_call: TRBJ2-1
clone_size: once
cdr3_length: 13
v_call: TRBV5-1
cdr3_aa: CASSPTDYNEQFF
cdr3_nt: TGCGCCAGCAGCCCGACGGATTACAATGAGCAGTTCTTC

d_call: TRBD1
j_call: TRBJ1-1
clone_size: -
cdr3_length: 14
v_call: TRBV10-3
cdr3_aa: CAISRQGTGTEAFF
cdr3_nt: TGTGCCATCAGCCGACAGGGAACTGGCACTGAAGCTTTCTTT

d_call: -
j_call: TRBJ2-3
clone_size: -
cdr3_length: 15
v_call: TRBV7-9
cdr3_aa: CASSSTGRRTDTQYF
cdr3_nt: TGTGCCAGCAGCAGTACAGGGCGCCGCACAGATACGCAGTATTTT

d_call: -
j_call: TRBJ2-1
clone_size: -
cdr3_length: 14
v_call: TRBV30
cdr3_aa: CACGVLSLNNEQFF
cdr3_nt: TGTGCCTGTGGGGTTTTGAGCCTCAACAATGAGCAGTTCTTC

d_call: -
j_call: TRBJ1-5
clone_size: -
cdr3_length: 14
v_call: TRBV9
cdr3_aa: CASSASYSNQPQHF
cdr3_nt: TGTGCCAGCAGCGCCTCATATAGCAATCAGCCCCAGCATTTT

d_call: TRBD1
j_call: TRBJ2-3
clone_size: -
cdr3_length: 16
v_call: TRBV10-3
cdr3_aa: CAISKTGRQSTDTQYF
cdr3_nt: TGTGCCATCAGCAAGACAGGGCGGCAGAGCACAGATACGCAGTATTTT

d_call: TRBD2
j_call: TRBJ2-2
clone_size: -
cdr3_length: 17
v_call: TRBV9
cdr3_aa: CASSVTSGRSGAGELFF
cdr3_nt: TGTGCCAGCAGCGTCACTAGCGGGAGGAGTGGCGCCGGGGAGCTGTTTTTT

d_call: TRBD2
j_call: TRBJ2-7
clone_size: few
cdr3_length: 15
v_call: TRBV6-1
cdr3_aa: CASSELAGAPYEQYF
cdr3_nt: TGTGCCAGCAGTGAACTAGCGGGAGCTCCCTACGAGCAGTACTTC

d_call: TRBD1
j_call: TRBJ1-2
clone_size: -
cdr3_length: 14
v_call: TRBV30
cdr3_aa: CACQLRQGHYGYTF
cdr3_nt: TGTGCCTGCCAACTCCGACAGGGACACTATGGCTACACCTTC

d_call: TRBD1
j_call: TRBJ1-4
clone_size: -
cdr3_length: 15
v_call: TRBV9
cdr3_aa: CASKRTGGTNEKLFF
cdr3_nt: TGTGCCAGCAAGAGGACAGGAGGCACTAATGAAAAACTGTTTTTT

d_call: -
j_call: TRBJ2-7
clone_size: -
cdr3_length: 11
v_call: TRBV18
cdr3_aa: CASSRGGEQYF
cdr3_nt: TGTGCCAGCTCAAGGGGTGGGGAGCAGTACTTC

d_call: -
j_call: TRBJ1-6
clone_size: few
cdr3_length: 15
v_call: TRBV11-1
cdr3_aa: CASSGRGQGNSPLHF
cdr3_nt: TGTGCCAGCAGCGGCAGGGGACAAGGTAATTCACCCCTCCACTTT

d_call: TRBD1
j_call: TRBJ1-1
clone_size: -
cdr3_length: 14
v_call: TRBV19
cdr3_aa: CASSKRDRGTEAFF
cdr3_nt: TGTGCCAGTAGTAAACGGGACAGGGGCACTGAAGCTTTCTTT

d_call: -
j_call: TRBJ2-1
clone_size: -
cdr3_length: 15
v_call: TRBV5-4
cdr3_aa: CASSLDGSSYNEQFF
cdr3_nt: TGTGCCAGCAGTTTAGACGGCAGCTCCTACAATGAGCAGTTCTTC

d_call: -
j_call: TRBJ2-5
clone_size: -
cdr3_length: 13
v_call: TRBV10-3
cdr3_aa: CAISVKSLETQYF
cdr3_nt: TGTGCCATCAGTGTCAAGAGCTTGGAGACCCAGTACTTC